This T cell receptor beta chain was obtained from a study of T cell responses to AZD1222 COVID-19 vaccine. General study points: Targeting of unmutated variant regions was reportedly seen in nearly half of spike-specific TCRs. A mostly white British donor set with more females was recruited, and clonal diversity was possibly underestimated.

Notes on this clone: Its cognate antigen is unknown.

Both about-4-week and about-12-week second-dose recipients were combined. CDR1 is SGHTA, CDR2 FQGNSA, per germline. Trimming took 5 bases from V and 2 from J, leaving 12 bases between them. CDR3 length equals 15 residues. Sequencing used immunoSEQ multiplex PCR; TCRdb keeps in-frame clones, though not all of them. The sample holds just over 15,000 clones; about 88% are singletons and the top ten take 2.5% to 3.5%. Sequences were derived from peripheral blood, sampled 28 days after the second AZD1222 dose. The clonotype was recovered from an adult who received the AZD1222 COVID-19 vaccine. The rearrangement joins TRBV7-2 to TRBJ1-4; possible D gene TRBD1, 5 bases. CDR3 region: CASSAGGRTNEKLFF. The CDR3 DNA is TGTGCCAGCAGCGCCGGGGGTAGGACTAATGAAAAACTGTTTTTT.